These 24 T cell receptor beta chains originate from one sample sequenced in a study of OX40 agonist ivuxolimab in advanced cancers. Method: immunoSEQ multiplex PCR; TCRdb's copy keeps in-frame clones and lacks some. The profile shows more than 15,000 clones, 84% of them singletons. The specimen was CD4+ or CD8+ T cells sorted from blood, collected in a trial of the OX40 agonist ivuxolimab. These receptors were obtained from an adult with an advanced solid tumor such as melanoma, head and neck, liver or kidney cancer.

This rearrangement joins TRBV6-1 to TRBJ1-2; possible D gene TRBD1, 5 bases. Germline assignment: CDR1 MNHNS and CDR2 SASEGT. The CDR3 totals 14 residues. Trimming cost V 1 base and J 5 bases, with 11 bases left between them. As DNA, the CDR3 is TGTGCCAGCAGTGAAGATAGGACACGATATGGCTACACCTTC. Protein sequence: CASSEDRTRYGYTF.

This clone came up a few times. The J gene is TRBJ2-7, the V gene TRBV10-3; no definite D call. The V end lost 10 bases, the J end lost 3 bases, and 10 bases lay between the germline ends. CDR1 is ENHRY and CDR2 is SYGVKD in the germline V gene. This CDR3 has 11 residues. CDR3 coding DNA: TGTGCCAGTTCAGTTGGCTACGAGCAGTACTTC. It is translated as CASSVGYEQYF.

Here the CDR3 reads CASSLGANKETQYF. The CDR3 DNA reads as TGCGCCAGCAGCTTGGGGGCTAACAAAGAGACCCAGTACTTC. The genes are TRBV5-1 and TRBJ2-5, with no clear D. The V gene lost 0 bases and the J gene lost 3 bases, with 9 bases spanning the gap. Germline lookup yields CDR1 SGHRS and CDR2 YFSETQ. The CDR3 is made up of 14 amino acids.

This clone occurred once. The chain is built from TRBV30 and TRBJ2-6; unclear D gene. The CDR3 totals 13 residues. Germline V gene sequence: CDR1 GTSNPN, CDR2 SVGIG (reference sequence). The ends were cut back, 8 bases at V and 1 base at J, with 9 bases in the middle. The CDR3 DNA is TGTGCCGGCTTAGGGTCTGGGGCCAACGTCCTGACTTTC. Its protein is CAGLGSGANVLTF.

The rearrangement uses TRBV7-8 and TRBJ2-1; D is uncertain. CDR3 size: 17 residues. The V end lost 2 bases, the J end lost 0 bases, and 14 bases lay between the germline ends. Germline CDR1 is SGHVS and CDR2 is FQNEAQ. In DNA form, the CDR3 reads TGTGCCAGCAGCTTAACGGCCCCCGGCAGCTCCTACAATGAGCAGTTCTTC. It translates to CASSLTAPGSSYNEQFF.

This clone was found a few times. The gene calls are TRBV19 and TRBJ1-2, with D unresolved. CDR1 LNHDA and CDR2 SQIVND come from the germline V gene (reference sequence). The CDR3 spans 9 residues. The V end lost 4 bases, the J end lost 8 bases, and 2 bases lay between the germline ends. This CDR3 is CASSTGYTF. The CDR3 nucleotides are TGTGCCAGTAGTACCGGCTACACCTTC.

The chain carries TRBV18 and TRBJ2-7, with D maybe TRBD2 (6 bases). Germline loops: CDR1 KGHSH, CDR2 LQKENI. The CDR3 contains 17 residues. Trimming stripped 5 bases from V and 0 bases from J, with 20 bases between. The DNA for the CDR3 is TGTGCCAGCTCAAAAGTCTTGACTAGTGCGAGCTCCTACGAGCAGTACTTC. Its protein product is CASSKVLTSASSYEQYF.

The chain uses TRBV7-9 and TRBJ2-3; TRBD2 matches at 7 bases. CDR1 SEHNR and CDR2 FQNEAQ come from the germline V gene (reference sequence). Trimming removed 1 base from V and 2 bases from J; junction bases left unmatched: 6. This CDR3 contains 16 residues. The CDR3, as DNA: TGTGCCAGCAGCTTAGTCTCTAGCGGACTCACAGATACGCAGTATTTT. It translates to CASSLVSSGLTDTQYF.

This clone appeared a single time. The chain joins TRBV7-9 to TRBJ2-7; D not certain. The CDR3 length is 15 residues. V gave up 6 bases and J gave up 2 bases, with 17 bases separating them. Germline V CDR1 and CDR2: SEHNR, FQNEAQ (reference sequence). The CDR3 loop is CASSSRLMSPYEQYF. The CDR3 bases are TGTGCCAGCAGTTCCCGTCTAATGTCTCCCTACGAGCAGTACTTC.

The chain combines TRBV7-3 with TRBJ2-1, with TRBD2 identical over 8 bases. CDR1 is SGHTA and CDR2 is FQGTGA in the germline V gene. The V gene end was trimmed by 5 bases and the J gene end by 5 bases; junction bases not matched to a gene: 5. CDR3 length: 14 amino acids. Here the CDR3 DNA reads TGTGCCAGCAGCGTGGGACTAGAGGACAATGAGCAGTTCTTC. It yields the protein CASSVGLEDNEQFF.

The chain recombines TRBV5-4 with TRBJ2-5; 12 bases are shared with TRBD2. The V segment lost 1 base and the J segment 5 bases; nucleotides outside the gene matches: 6. Germline CDR1 reads SGHNT; CDR2 reads YYREEE (reference sequence). This CDR3 comprises 16 residues. The CDR3 DNA follows: TGTGCCAGCAGCTTGAGGGCTAGCGGGAGGGGCGAGACCCAGTACTTC. Protein: CASSLRASGRGETQYF. Full variable domain (remainder filled in from reference TRBV5-4 and TRBJ2-5): ETGVTQSPTHLIKTRGQQVTLRCSSQSGHNTVSWYQQALGQGPQFIFQYYREEENGRGNFPPRFSGLQFPNYSSELNVNALELDDSALYLCASSLRASGRGETQYFGPGTRLLVL.

In this sample, this clone turned up once. This chain links TRBV7-9 with TRBJ2-2, with D hard to call. The V gene lost 1 base and the J gene lost 6 bases, with 6 bases spanning the gap. The germline CDR1 and CDR2 sequences are SEHNR and FQNEAQ (reference sequence). CDR3 length equals 13 residues. This CDR3 reads CASSLEASGELFF. The CDR3 DNA is TGTGCCAGCAGCTTAGAGGCGTCCGGGGAGCTGTTTTTT.

The chain joins TRBV5-4 to TRBJ2-3, with D tentatively TRBD2 (6 bases). CDR3 size: 15 residues. V dropped 0 bases and J dropped 4 bases, with 12 bases sitting between them. The V gene's germline CDR1 is SGHNT and CDR2 YYREEE (reference sequence). In nucleotides, the CDR3 is TGTGCCAGCAGCTTGGGCGGGATTGGCGCAGATACGCAGTATTTT. Translated: CASSLGGIGADTQYF.

In this sample, this clone turned up once. The gene calls are TRBV13 and TRBJ2-1; 8 nucleotides agree with TRBD1. The CDR3 contains 17 residues. J was trimmed by 0 bases and V by 5 bases; bases with no gene match: 9. Per the germline V gene, CDR1 is PRHDT and CDR2 is FYEKMQ (reference sequence). CDR3 in DNA: TGTGCCAGCAGCCTATTACTGGACAGGGACTCCTACAATGAGCAGTTCTTC. It is translated as CASSLLLDRDSYNEQFF.

This sequence joins TRBV10-2 and TRBJ1-2; D might be TRBD1 (5 bases). Germline-derived CDR1 and CDR2 are WSHSY and SAAADI. Trimming took off 6 bases at V and 8 bases at J, with 19 bases between the two ends. The CDR3 extends over 14 amino acids. The CDR3 DNA reads as TGCGCCAGCAGCGCCGACAGAACCACGGCGGGCTACACCTTC. Residues: CASSADRTTAGYTF.

J is TRBJ2-1 and V is TRBV2; TRBD1 matches at 12 bases. Germline V CDR1 and CDR2: SNHLY, FYNNEI. The ends lost 5 bases at V and 0 bases at J; junction bases unmatched: 11. This CDR3 spans 19 amino acids. CDR3 in DNA: TGTGCCAGCAGTTGGGACAGGGGGCGGAAGACCCGCTCCTACAATGAGCAGTTCTTC. It yields the protein CASSWDRGRKTRSYNEQFF. The complete variable domain, with remaining parts taken from reference TRBV2 and TRBJ2-1, reads EPEVTQTPSHQVTQMGQEVILRCVPISNHLYFYWYRQILGQKVEFLVSFYNNEISEKSEIFDDQFSVERPDGSNFTLKIRSTKLEDSAMYFCASSWDRGRKTRSYNEQFFGPGTRLTVL.

V and J are TRBV6-5 and TRBJ2-2; D gene uncertain. V was shortened by 0 bases and J by 4 bases, with 6 bases between the two germline ends. This CDR3 has 14 amino acids. Germline CDR1 is MNHEY and CDR2 is SVGAGI. CDR3 nucleotides: TGTGCCAGCAGTTACTCAGACACCACCGGGGAGCTGTTTTTT. Amino acid sequence: CASSYSDTTGELFF.

This clone appeared once. CDR3 DNA sequence: TGTGCCAGCAGCTTATGGGGAAATACAGGGATAGGAAACACCATATATTTT. Residues: CASSLWGNTGIGNTIYF. The genes are TRBV11-2 and TRBJ1-3, with D possibly being TRBD1 (6 bases). CDR3 length equals 17 residues. The V gene lost 2 bases and the J gene lost 4 bases, with 18 bases spanning the gap. CDR1 and CDR2 (germline): SGHAT, FQNNGV.

The chain has TRBV28 and TRBJ2-7; no reliable D call. This CDR3 spans 16 amino acids. The germline V gene encodes CDR1 MDHEN and CDR2 SYDVKM. Trimming cost V 1 base and J 2 bases, with 15 bases left between them. CDR3 DNA sequence: TGTGCCAGCAGTTTATTCTCCAGCAGGAATGCCTACGAGCAGTACTTC. Its translation: CASSLFSSRNAYEQYF.

V and J are TRBV19 and TRBJ1-2; 8 bases agree with TRBD1. V lost 4 bases, J lost 2 bases, and 12 bases stayed unmatched. Germline CDR1 is LNHDA and CDR2 is SQIVND (reference sequence). The CDR3 is 17 amino acids. The CDR3 DNA reads TGTGCCAGTAGTACCGTCGACAGGGGCTCCTCCAACTATGGCTACACCTTC. As protein: CASSTVDRGSSNYGYTF. The complete variable domain, with remaining parts taken from reference TRBV19 and TRBJ1-2, reads DGGITQSPKYLFRKEGQNVTLSCEQNLNHDAMYWYRQDPGQGLRLIYYSQIVNDFQKGDIAEGYSVSREKKESFPLTVTSAQKNPTAFYLCASSTVDRGSSNYGYTFGSGTRLTVV.

This rearrangement joins TRBV5-1 to TRBJ1-2; the D is unclear. Germline V gene data show CDR1 as SGHRS and CDR2 as YFSETQ. The CDR3 length is 13 residues. V shed 3 bases and J shed 1 base, with 7 bases lying between them. CDR3 loop: CASSSANNYGYTF. DNA of the CDR3: TGCGCCAGCAGCTCCGCTAATAACTATGGCTACACCTTC.

V gene TRBV5-1 combines with J gene TRBJ2-3; TRBD2 aligns across 7 bases. The ends lost 4 bases at V and 5 bases at J; junction bases unmatched: 13. Germline lookup yields CDR1 SGHRS and CDR2 YFSETQ. This CDR3 is built from 16 residues. CDR3 DNA: TGCGCCAGCAGCCTAAAGCCAGCGGGGTCCCTAGATACGCAGTATTTT. Translating gives CASSLKPAGSLDTQYF.

This clone was recorded only once. V and J are TRBV11-2 and TRBJ2-7; D remains unclear. Trimming removed 0 bases at V and 0 bases at J, with 9 bases between. This CDR3 has 15 amino acids. Germline V CDR1 and CDR2: SGHAT, FQNNGV. DNA for the CDR3: TGTGCCAGCAGCTTAGATGCAGGTAGCTCCTACGAGCAGTACTTC. Its translation is CASSLDAGSSYEQYF.

The chain has TRBV28 and TRBJ2-5; 7 bases match TRBD1. The CDR3 is made up of 19 amino acids. CDR1 and CDR2 from the germline V gene are MDHEN and SYDVKM. The V gene end was trimmed by 3 bases and the J gene end by 2 bases; junction bases not matched to a gene: 18. The CDR3 bases are TGTGCCAGCAGTTTTGGGGCCTACGACAGGGAGTGGTGGCAAGAGACCCAGTACTTC. This translates into CASSFGAYDREWWQETQYF.